Sequencing of this TCR beta chain was carried out in a study of cytomegalovirus exposure and HLA in healthy donors. Study observations and caveats: In vitro assays verified that three CMV-associated chains recognized CMV antigens specifically. Per published reports, the classifier diagnosed cytomegalovirus status with high specificity and sensitivity. For most TCR sequences rarity was the rule, although some public TCRs occurred in many donors. A list of about 160 TCR beta chains associated with cytomegalovirus was given.

As regards this clone: Its matching antigen is unknown.

The repertoire was sequenced with immunoSEQ multiplex PCR; TCRdb's copy has only in-frame clones and lacks some. The sample includes 160,000 or so clones, around four fifths seen only once; the top ten take 2% to 2.5%. This CDR3 spans 12 amino acids. The V gene's germline CDR1 is GTSNPN and CDR2 SVGIG (reference sequence). With V trimmed by 5 bases and J by 4 bases, 3 bases remained unmatched. The chain links TRBV30 to TRBJ1-2; 8 nucleotides align to TRBD1. What was sequenced was PBMCs. The TCR sequence derives from a young man in good health and CMV-seropositive. The CDR3 DNA reads as TGTGCCTGGGGACAGGGTGGCTATGGCTACACCTTC. It codes for CAWGQGGYGYTF.